The present entry profiles one TCR beta chain with its context. This entry belongs to a study of blood T cell repertoires in COVID-19. As for the study in general: The United States, Italy and Spain were the sources of the acute and convalescent COVID-19 samples. In each case, the material was cDNA or gDNA derived from T cells, B-cell-depleted T cells, or PBMCs.

As handled by the study authors: The assay estimated nucleated cells by amplifying reference gene primers. TCRdb keeps only in-frame clones here, not all; method: immunoSEQ multiplex PCR. V and J calls and clone size are those listed in that table; D and trimming were worked out from the DNA. Among about 180,000 clones, 60% to 80% were seen once, and the ten largest hold more than 25%. V was pared by 4 bases and J by 7 bases, with 7 bases between. The CDR3 contains 11 residues. Germline V gene lookup returns CDR1 SEHNR and CDR2 FQNEAQ (reference sequence). Specimen: peripheral blood. The source is a woman in her 70s with acute or convalescent COVID-19. The rearrangement links TRBV7-9 to TRBJ1-1, with D uncertain. This chain's CDR3 is CASSYHSEAFF. The CDR3 region has the DNA TGTGCCAGCAGCTATCACAGTGAAGCTTTCTTT.